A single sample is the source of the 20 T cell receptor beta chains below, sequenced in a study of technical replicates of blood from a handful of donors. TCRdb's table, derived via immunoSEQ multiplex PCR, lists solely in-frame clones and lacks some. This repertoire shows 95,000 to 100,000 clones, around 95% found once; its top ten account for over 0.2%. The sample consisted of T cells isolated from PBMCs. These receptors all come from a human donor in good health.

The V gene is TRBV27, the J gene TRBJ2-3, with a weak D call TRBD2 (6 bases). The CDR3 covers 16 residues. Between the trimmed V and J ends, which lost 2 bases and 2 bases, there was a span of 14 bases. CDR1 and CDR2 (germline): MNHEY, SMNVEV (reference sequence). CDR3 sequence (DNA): TGTGCCAGCAGTTTAGGGGGGTTGGGCCACACAGATACGCAGTATTTT. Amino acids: CASSLGGLGHTDTQYF.

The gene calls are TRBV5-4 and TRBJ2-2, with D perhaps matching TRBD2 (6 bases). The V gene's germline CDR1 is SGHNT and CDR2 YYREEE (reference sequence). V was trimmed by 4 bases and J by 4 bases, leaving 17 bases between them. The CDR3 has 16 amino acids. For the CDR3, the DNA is TGTGCCAGCAGCCCCCCGCCTAGCGCGGCCACCGGGGAGCTGTTTTTT. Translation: CASSPPPSAATGELFF.

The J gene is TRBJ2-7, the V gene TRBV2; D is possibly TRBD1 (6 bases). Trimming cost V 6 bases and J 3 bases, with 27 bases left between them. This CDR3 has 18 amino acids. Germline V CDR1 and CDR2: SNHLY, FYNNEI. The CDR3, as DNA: TGTGCCAGCAGCCCGATAGTAGGACAGCAACTTACCGACTACGAGCAGTACTTC. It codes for CASSPIVGQQLTDYEQYF.

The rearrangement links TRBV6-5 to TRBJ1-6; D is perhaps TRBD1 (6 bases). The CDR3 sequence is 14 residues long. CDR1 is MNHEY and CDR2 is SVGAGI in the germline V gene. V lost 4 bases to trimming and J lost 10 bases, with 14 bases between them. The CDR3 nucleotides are TGTGCCAGCAGTTCACAGGGAGAGGGGTCACCCCTCCACTTT. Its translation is CASSSQGEGSPLHF.

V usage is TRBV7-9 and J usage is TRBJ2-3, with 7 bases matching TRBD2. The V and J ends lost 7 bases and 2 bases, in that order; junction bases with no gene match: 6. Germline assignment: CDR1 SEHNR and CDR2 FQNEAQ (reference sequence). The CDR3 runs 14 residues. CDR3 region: CASNRDYYTDTQYF. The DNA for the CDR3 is TGTGCCAGCAACCGGGACTACTACACAGATACGCAGTATTTT.

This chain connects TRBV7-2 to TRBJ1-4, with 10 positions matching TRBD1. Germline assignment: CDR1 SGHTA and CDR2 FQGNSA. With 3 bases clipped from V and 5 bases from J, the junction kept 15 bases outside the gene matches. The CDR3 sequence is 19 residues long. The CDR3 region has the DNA TGTGCCAGCAGCTTGTATAATCGGACAGGGGGAAGGGAAAATGAAAAACTGTTTTTT. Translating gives CASSLYNRTGGRENEKLFF.

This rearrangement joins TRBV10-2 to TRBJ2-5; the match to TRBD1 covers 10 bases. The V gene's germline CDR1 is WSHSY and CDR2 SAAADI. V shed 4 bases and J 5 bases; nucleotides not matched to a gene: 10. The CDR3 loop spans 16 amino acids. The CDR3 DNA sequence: TGCGCCAGCAGTGTACCGGGACAGGGGAGTGGCGAGACCCAGTACTTC. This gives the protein CASSVPGQGSGETQYF.

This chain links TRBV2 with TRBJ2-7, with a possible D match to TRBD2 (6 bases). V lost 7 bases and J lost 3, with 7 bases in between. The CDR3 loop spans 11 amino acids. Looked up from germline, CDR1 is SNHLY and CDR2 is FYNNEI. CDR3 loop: CASIGSYEQYF. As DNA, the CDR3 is TGTGCCAGCATCGGGAGCTACGAGCAGTACTTC.

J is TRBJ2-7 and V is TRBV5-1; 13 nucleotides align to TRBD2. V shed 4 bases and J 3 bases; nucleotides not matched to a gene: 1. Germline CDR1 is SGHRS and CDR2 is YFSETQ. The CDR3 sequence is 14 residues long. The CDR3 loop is CASSTSGGVYEQYF. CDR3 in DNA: TGCGCCAGCAGCACTAGCGGGGGGGTCTACGAGCAGTACTTC.

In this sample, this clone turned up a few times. CDR3 DNA sequence: TGCAGCGTAGTAGAGGGGGCAGGAGATGAAGCTTTCTTT. Protein sequence: CSVVEGAGDEAFF. J is TRBJ1-1 and V is TRBV29-1; TRBD1 matches at 7 bases. V was pared by 6 bases and J by 7 bases, with 11 bases of the junction left unmatched. This CDR3 is 13 amino acids long. The germline gives CDR1 SQVTM, CDR2 ANQGSEA.

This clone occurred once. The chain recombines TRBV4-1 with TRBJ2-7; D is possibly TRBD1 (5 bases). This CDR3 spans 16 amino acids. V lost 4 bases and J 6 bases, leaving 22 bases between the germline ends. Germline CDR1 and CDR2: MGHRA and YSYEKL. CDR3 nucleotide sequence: TGCGCCAGCAGCCCTGAACCAGGGATCTCCCTAACCGAGCAGTACTTC. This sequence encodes CASSPEPGISLTEQYF.

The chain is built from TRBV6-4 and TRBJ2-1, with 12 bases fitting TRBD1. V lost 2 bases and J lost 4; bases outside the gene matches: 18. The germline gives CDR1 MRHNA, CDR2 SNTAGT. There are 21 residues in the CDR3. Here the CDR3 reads CASSDGSGDRGRRPGYNEQFF. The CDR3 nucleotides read TGTGCCAGCAGTGACGGGTCGGGGGACAGGGGGCGCCGCCCGGGATACAATGAGCAGTTCTTC.

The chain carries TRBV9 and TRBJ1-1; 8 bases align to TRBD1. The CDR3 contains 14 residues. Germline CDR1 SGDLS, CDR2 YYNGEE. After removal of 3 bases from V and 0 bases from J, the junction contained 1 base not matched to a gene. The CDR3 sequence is CASSGTGMNTEAFF. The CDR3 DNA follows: TGTGCCAGCAGCGGGACAGGGATGAACACTGAAGCTTTCTTT.

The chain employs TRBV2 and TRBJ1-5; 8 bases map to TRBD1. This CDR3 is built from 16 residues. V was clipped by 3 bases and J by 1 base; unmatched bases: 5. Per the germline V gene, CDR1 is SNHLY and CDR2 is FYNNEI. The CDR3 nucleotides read TGTGCCAGCAGTGATATCGGGACAGGAAGCAATCAGCCCCAGCATTTT. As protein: CASSDIGTGSNQPQHF.

In nucleotides, the CDR3 is TGTGCCAGTAGTTCACTAGCGGGAGCCTACGAGCAGTACTTC. This sequence encodes CASSSLAGAYEQYF. This chain joins TRBV19 and TRBJ2-7; 11 bases agree with TRBD2. J gave up 2 bases and V 5 bases, and 2 bases lay outside the gene matches. Germline assignment: CDR1 LNHDA and CDR2 SQIVND (reference sequence). The CDR3 loop spans 14 amino acids.

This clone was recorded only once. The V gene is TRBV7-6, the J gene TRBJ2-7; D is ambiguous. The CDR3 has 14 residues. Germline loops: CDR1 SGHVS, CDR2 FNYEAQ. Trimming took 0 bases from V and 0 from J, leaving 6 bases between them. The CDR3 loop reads CASSLAGPSYEQYF. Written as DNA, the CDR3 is TGTGCCAGCAGCTTAGCGGGCCCCTCCTACGAGCAGTACTTC.

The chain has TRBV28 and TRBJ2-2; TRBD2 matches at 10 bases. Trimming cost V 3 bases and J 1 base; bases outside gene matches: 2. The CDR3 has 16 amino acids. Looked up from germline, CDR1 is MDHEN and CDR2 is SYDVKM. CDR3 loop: CASSFWTSGNTGELFF. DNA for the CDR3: TGTGCCAGCAGTTTTTGGACTAGCGGGAACACCGGGGAGCTGTTTTTT.

Here the CDR3 DNA reads TGCGCCAGCAGCCAAGCTCTAGCGGTTGAGCAGTTCTTC. Translation gives CASSQALAVEQFF. V is TRBV4-1 and J is TRBJ2-1; 7 bases agree with TRBD2. The CDR3 contains 13 residues. Per the germline V gene, CDR1 is MGHRA and CDR2 is YSYEKL. The J segment lost 9 bases and the V segment lost 1 base, leaving 3 bases of the junction unmatched.

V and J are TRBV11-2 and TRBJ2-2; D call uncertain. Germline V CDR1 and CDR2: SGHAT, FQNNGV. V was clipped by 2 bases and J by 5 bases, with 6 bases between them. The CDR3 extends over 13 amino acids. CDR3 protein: CASSLTRTGELFF. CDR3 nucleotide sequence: TGTGCCAGCAGCTTAACCCGGACCGGGGAGCTGTTTTTT.

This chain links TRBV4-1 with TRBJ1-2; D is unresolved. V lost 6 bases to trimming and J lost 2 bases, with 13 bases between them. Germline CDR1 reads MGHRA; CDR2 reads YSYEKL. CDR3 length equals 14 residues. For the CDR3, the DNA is TGCGCCAGCAGGGACCGTGGAGGGAACTATGGCTACACCTTC. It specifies CASRDRGGNYGYTF.